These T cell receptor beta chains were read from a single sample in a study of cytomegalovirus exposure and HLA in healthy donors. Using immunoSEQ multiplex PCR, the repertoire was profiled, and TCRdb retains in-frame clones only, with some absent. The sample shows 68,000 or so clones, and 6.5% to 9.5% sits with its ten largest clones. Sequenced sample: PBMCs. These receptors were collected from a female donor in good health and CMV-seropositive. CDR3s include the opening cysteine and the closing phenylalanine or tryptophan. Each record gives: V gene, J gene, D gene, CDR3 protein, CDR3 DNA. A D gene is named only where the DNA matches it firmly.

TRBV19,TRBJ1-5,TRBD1,CASSPGQVNQPQHF,TGTGCCAGTAGCCCCGGACAGGTAAATCAGCCCCAGCATTTT
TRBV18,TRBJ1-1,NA,CASSPRAGMDAFF,TGTGCCAGCTCACCACGGGCCGGGATGGATGCTTTCTTT
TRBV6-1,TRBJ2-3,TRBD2,CASRTSGRDTQYF,TGTGCCAGCAGAACTAGCGGGAGAGATACGCAGTATTTT
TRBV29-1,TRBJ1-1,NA,CSATRLGMNTEAFF,TGCAGCGCTACTAGACTGGGAATGAACACTGAAGCTTTCTTT
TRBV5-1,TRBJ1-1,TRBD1,CASSPGQGTQDTEAFF,TGCGCCAGCAGCCCAGGACAGGGGACGCAGGACACTGAAGCTTTCTTT
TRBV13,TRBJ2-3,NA,CASSSRDSYGTDTQYF,TGTGCCAGCAGCTCACGGGACTCCTACGGCACAGATACGCAGTATTTT
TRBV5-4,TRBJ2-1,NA,CASSLKAGDEQFF,TGTGCCAGCAGCTTAAAGGCAGGGGATGAGCAGTTCTTC
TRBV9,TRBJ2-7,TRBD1,CASSGALGTGDPYEQYF,TGTGCCAGCAGCGGGGCCCTTGGTACAGGGGACCCCTACGAGCAGTACTTC
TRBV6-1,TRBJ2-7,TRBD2,CASSEVGTSVVFYEQYF,TGTGCCAGCAGTGAAGTTGGGACTAGCGTCGTATTCTACGAGCAGTACTTC
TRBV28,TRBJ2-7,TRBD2,CASSREREVAAYEQYF,TGTGCCAGCAGCCGGGAGCGGGAGGTCGCGGCCTACGAGCAGTACTTC
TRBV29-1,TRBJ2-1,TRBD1,CSVGGTGEGNNEQFF,TGCAGCGTTGGGGGGACAGGGGAGGGGAATAATGAGCAGTTCTTC
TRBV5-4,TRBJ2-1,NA,CASTGGQDHNEQFF,TGTGCCAGCACCGGGGGGCAGGATCACAATGAGCAGTTCTTC
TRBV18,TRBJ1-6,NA,CASSLDSFNSPLHF,TGTGCCAGCTCACTGGACAGCTTCAATTCACCCCTCCACTTT
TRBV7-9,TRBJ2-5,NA,CASSLVGQDLQETQYF,TGTGCCAGCAGCCTCGTCGGCCAGGACTTACAAGAGACCCAGTACTTC
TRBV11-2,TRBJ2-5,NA,CASSLENGLPGETQYF,TGTGCCAGCAGCTTAGAGAACGGACTACCCGGAGAGACCCAGTACTTC
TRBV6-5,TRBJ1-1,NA,CASSGQWDTEAFF,TGTGCCAGCAGTGGACAGTGGGACACTGAAGCTTTCTTT
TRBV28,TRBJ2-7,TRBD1,CASSTNRGLVNEQYF,TGTGCCAGCAGCACCAACAGGGGGCTTGTTAACGAGCAGTACTTC